A single sample gave rise to the 7 T cell receptor beta chains below, sequenced in a study of CD8 T cells in ankylosing spondylitis. These receptors' targets are unknown. TCRdb re-derived calls from the 5' RACE reads in MiXCR, one entry per CDR3 protein. The sample lists around 770,000 distinct CDR3 sequences; 15% to 20% were seen once. Study-wide findings and caveats: One TCR beta motif, made up of under ten highly homologous variants, appeared characteristic of ankylosing spondylitis blood.

The sequenced material came from blood, either unsorted or a sorted T cell fraction (not recorded which). These receptors were collected from a male donor with ankylosing spondylitis.

The genes are TRBV5-6 and TRBJ2-5, with 7 nucleotides matching TRBD1. The junction had 8 bases not matched to a gene; V was cut back by 1 base and J by 5 bases. The CDR3 length is 15 residues. Looked up from germline, CDR1 is SGHDT and CDR2 is YYEEEE. CDR3: CASSLQPTGSETQYF. The CDR3 nucleotides read TGTGCCAGCAGCTTGCAGCCGACAGGGTCTGAGACCCAGTACTTC.

This clonotype came up a few times. V and J are TRBV29-1 and TRBJ2-2; tentative D call: TRBD1 (5 bases). Per the germline V gene, CDR1 is SQVTM and CDR2 is ANQGSEA. V lost 6 bases and J lost 3, with 11 bases in between. This CDR3 region has 13 residues. In nucleotides, the CDR3 is TGCAGCGTCCTGACAGACTACACCGGGGAGCTGTTTTTT. This sequence encodes CSVLTDYTGELFF.

The chain combines TRBV27 with TRBJ2-7; 12 bases match TRBD2. In germline, CDR1 is MNHEY, CDR2 SMNVEV (reference sequence). V was pared by 3 bases and J by 3 bases, with 3 bases of the junction left unmatched. There are 15 residues in the CDR3. DNA for the CDR3: TGTGCCAGCAGTTTGACTAGCGGGAGCTTCTACGAGCAGTACTTC. It encodes CASSLTSGSFYEQYF.

This clonotype has a handful of counts. This chain uses TRBV14 with TRBJ2-7, with D possibly called TRBD1 or TRBD2 (5 bases each). The V gene's germline CDR1 is SGHDN and CDR2 FVKESK. Trimming removed 3 bases at V and 6 bases at J, with 18 bases between. The CDR3 is made up of 15 amino acids. For the CDR3, the DNA is TGTGCCAGCAGCCATTCCGGGACCGTTTACTCCGAGCAGTACTTC. Its protein is CASSHSGTVYSEQYF.

A few counts support this clonotype. The CDR3 region has the DNA TGCAGCGTTGAGCTTGGTATGGCGTTTGAGACAGATACGCAGTATTTT. Its protein product is CSVELGMAFETDTQYF. This chain links TRBV29-1 with TRBJ2-3; D unresolved. The CDR3 has 16 amino acids. Deletions cut 3 bases from V and 3 bases from J, with 19 bases between. Germline V gives CDR1 SQVTM, CDR2 ANQGSEA.

The chain is built from TRBV5-1 and TRBJ1-5, with D perhaps matching TRBD1 (5 bases). V lost 0 bases and J lost 8, with 12 bases in between. Looked up from germline, CDR1 is SGHRS and CDR2 is YFSETQ. The CDR3 is 14 amino acids. The CDR3 coding sequence is TGCGCCAGCAGCTTGGGAGAGGGGATTAAGCCCCAGCATTTT. Translated: CASSLGEGIKPQHF.

This clonotype has a handful of counts. The chain is built from TRBV29-1 and TRBJ1-1; D gene ambiguous. CDR3 length equals 11 residues. Trimming took 5 bases from V and 2 from J, leaving 6 bases between them. Germline loops: CDR1 SQVTM, CDR2 ANQGSEA. Written as DNA, the CDR3 is TGCAGCGTTACACAAAACACTGAAGCTTTCTTT. This encodes CSVTQNTEAFF.